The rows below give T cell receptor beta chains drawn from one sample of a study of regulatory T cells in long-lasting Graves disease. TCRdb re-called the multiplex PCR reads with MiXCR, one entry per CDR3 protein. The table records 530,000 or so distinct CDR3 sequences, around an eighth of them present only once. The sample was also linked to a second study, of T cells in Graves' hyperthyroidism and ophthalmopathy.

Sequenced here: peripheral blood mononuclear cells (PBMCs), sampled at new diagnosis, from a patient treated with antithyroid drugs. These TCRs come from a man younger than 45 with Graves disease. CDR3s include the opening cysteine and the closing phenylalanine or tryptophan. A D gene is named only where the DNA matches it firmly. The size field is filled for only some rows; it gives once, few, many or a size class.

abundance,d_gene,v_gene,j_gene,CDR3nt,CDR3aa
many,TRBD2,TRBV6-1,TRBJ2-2,TGTGCCAGCGATGGAGCGGGAGGGCCGACCGGGGAGCTGTTTTTT,CASDGAGGPTGELFF
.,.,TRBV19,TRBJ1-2,TGTGCCAGTACTCTAAGGGGCGTCTATGGCTACACCTTC,CASTLRGVYGYTF
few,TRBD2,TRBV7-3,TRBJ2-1,TGTGCCAGCAGCCCCACGGGACTAGCCTACAATGAGCAGTTCTTC,CASSPTGLAYNEQFF
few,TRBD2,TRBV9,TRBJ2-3,TGTGCCAGCAGCGTAGACCTAGCGGGAGCAGATACGCAGTATTTT,CASSVDLAGADTQYF
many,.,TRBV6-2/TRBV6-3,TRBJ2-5,TGTGCCAGCAGTTACCGCCCGGGGGAGACCCAGTACTTC,CASSYRPGETQYF
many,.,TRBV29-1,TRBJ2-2,TGCAGCGTTCGGCAGAACGCGAACACCGGGGAGCTGTTTTTT,CSVRQNANTGELFF
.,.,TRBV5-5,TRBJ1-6,TGTGCCAGCAGCTACGCCTCAGGGGAGGCCCTCCACTTT,CASSYASGEALHF
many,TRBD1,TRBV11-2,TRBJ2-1,TGTGCCAGCAGCTTAAGTACAGGGGAGTTACTCCATGAGCAGTTCTTC,CASSLSTGELLHEQFF
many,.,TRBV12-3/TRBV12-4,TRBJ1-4,TGTGCCAGCAGTACCAGGGGAGGTGCTGAAAAACTGTTTTTT,CASSTRGGAEKLFF
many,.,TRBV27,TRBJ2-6,TGTGCCAGCAGTTCTCAACGGGGGTTAGGTTCTGGGGCCAACGTCCTGACTTTC,CASSSQRGLGSGANVLTF
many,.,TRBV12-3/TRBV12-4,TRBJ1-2,TGTGCCAGCAGTTCCCAGACAGCAATCTATGGCTACACCTTC,CASSSQTAIYGYTF
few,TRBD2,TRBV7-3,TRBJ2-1,TGTGCCAGCAGCTCCTCGGGGGTAGCGGGAGGTGAGCAGTTCTTC,CASSSSGVAGGEQFF
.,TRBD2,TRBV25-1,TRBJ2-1,TGTGCCAGCAGTGAAAGCGGGAGGCGACTTAATGGGAACAATGAGCAGTTCTTC,CASSESGRRLNGNNEQFF
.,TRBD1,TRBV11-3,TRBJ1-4,TGTGCCAGCAGCCCAGTCTCTTTATCGGGACAGCTTCTCCAGAATGAAAAACTGTTTTTT,CASSPVSLSGQLLQNEKLFF
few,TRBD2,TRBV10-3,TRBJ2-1,TGTGCCATCAGTGAGATGTGGACTAGCGGGAGCTCCTACAATGAGCAGTTCTTC,CAISEMWTSGSSYNEQFF
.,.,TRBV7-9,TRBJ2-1,TGTGCCAGCAGCTCAAACCAAGGGGCCTTTTCCGTCAATGAGCAGTTCTTC,CASSSNQGAFSVNEQFF
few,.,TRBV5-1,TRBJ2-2,TGCGCCAGCAGCTTAGTAAGGGAGAACACCGGGGAGCTGTTTTTT,CASSLVRENTGELFF
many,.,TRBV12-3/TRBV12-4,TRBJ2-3,TGTGCCAGCAGTTTTAGTGGGACTTGGGTCGGGGATACGCAGTATTTT,CASSFSGTWVGDTQYF
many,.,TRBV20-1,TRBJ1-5,TGCAGTGCAGCTGACAGACGTAGCAATCAGCCCCAGCATTTT,CSAADRRSNQPQHF
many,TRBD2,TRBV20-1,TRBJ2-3,TGCAGTGCTTTTTTAAGAAGCGGGAAATCAGATACGCAGTATTTT,CSAFLRSGKSDTQYF
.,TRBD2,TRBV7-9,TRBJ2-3,TGTGCCAGCAGATACGGGGGGGCCACAGATACGCAGTATTTT,CASRYGGATDTQYF
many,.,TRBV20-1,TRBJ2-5,TGCAGTGCTAGTCAGGCCGTTCAAGAGACCCAGTACTTC,CSASQAVQETQYF
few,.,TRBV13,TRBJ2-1,TGTGCCGGCAGCCCCGGGGGTAGAGTCAATGAGCAGTTCTTC,CAGSPGGRVNEQFF
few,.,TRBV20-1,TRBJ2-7,TGCAGTGCTAGAGATTTGGGGTCTCGTTCCGAGCAGTACTTC,CSARDLGSRSEQYF
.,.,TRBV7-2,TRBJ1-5,TGTGCCTCGACGTCCGGGGGTAGTGGCAATCAGCCCCAGCATTTT,CASTSGGSGNQPQHF
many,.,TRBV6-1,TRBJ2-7,TGTGCCAGCCAAAGGCTGATCTACGAGCAGTACTTC,CASQRLIYEQYF
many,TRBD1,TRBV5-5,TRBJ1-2,TGTGCCAGCAGCACCCCCCACAGGGGGATCGATGGCTACACCTTC,CASSTPHRGIDGYTF
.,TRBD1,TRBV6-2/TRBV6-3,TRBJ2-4,TGTGCCAGCAGTTACCCGGGACAGGGTAAAAACATTCAGTACTTC,CASSYPGQGKNIQYF
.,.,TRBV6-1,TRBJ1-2,TGTGCCAGCTCCCCCGACCAACGGGGCTACACCTTC,CASSPDQRGYTF
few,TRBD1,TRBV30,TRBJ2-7,TGTGCCTGGAGCCTAAGGGGGCCGGGGGAGCAGTACTTC,CAWSLRGPGEQYF
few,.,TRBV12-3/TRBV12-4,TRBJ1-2,TGTGCCAGCAGTTCCTCGGTGGGGCTCTATGGCTACACCTTC,CASSSSVGLYGYTF
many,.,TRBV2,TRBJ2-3,TGTGCCAGCAGTGTTAACAGGGAAGGCACAGATACGCAGTATTTT,CASSVNREGTDTQYF
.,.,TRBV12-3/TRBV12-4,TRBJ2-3,TGTGCCAGCAGGCCCCCCGGTTCTAGCACAGATACGCAGTATTTT,CASRPPGSSTDTQYF
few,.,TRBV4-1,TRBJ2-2,TGCGCCAGCAGCCAACTCAGGGGCACCGGGGAGCTGTTTTTT,CASSQLRGTGELFF
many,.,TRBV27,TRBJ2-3,TGTGCCAGCAATGGTGGTAGCAAGGCCGCAGCGGATACGCAGTATTTT,CASNGGSKAAADTQYF
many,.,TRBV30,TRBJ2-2,TGTGCCTGGAAAGGAAACACCGGGGAGCTGTTTTTT,CAWKGNTGELFF
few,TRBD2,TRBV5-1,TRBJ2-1,TGCGCCAGCAGCTTGAACCCGCTGGGGAGGGACAATGAGCAGTTCTTC,CASSLNPLGRDNEQFF
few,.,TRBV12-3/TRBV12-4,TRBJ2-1,TGTGCCAGCAGTTTACTTCGGGTGGCTCAGGAGCAGTTCTTC,CASSLLRVAQEQFF
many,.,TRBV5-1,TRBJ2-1,TGCGCCAGCAGCTTGGGCGGGCCGACCAATGAGCAGTTCTTC,CASSLGGPTNEQFF